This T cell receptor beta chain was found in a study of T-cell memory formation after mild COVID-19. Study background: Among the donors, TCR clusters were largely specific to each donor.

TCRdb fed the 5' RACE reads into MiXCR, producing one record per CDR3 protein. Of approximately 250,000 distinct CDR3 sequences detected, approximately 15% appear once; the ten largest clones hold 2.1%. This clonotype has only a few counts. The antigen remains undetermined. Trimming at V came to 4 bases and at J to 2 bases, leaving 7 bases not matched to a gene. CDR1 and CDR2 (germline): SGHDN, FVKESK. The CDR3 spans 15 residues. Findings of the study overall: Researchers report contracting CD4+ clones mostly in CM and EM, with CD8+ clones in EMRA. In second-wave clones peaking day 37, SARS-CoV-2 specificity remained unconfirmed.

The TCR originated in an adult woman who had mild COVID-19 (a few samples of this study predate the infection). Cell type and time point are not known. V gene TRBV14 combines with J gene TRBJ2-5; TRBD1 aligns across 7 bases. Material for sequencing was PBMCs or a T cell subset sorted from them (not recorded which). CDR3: CASSRERTGQETQYF. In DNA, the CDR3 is TGTGCCAGCAGCCGGGAGAGGACAGGACAAGAGACCCAGTACTTC.